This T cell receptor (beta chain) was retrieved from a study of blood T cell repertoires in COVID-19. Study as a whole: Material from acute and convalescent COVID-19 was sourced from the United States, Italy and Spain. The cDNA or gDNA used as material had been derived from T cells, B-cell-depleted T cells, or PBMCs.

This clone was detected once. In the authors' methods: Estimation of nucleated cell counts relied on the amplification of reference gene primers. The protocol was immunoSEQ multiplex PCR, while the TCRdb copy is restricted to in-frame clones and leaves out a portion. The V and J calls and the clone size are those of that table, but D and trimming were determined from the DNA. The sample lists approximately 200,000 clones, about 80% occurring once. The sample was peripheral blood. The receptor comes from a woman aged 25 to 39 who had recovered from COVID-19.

The CDR3 is CASSYLGGAGEQFF. The CDR3 DNA reads as TGTGCCAGCAGTTACTTAGGAGGCGCGGGTGAGCAGTTCTTC. The rearrangement joins TRBV6-5 to TRBJ2-1; TRBD2 is a possible D gene (5 bases). The germline CDR1 and CDR2 sequences are MNHEY and SVGAGI. The CDR3 length is 14 residues. The V end lost 1 base, the J end lost 9 bases, and 13 bases lay between the germline ends.